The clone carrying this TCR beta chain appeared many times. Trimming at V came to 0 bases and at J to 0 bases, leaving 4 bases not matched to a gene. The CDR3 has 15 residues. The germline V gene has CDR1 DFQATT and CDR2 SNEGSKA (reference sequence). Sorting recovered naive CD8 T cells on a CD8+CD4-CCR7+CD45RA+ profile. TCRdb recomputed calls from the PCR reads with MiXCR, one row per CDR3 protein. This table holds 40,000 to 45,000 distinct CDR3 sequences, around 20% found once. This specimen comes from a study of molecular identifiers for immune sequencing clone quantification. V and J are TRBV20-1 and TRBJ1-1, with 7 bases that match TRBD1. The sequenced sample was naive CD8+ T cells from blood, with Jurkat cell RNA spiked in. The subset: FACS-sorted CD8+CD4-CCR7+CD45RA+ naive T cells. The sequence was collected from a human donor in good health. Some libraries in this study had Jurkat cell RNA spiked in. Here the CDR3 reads CSARDVRGMNTEAFF. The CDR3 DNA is TGCAGTGCTAGAGACGTCAGGGGGATGAACACTGAAGCTTTCTTT.